This T cell receptor (beta chain) was captured by sequencing in a study of high-grade serous ovarian cancer treatment subgroups. Study background: Mean per sample: around 13,000 reads, 6,500 to 9,000 unique TCR beta rearrangements. General study results and limits: CDR1 and CDR2 were left unanalyzed; analyses focused on CDR3. Repertoire similarity ranged about 0.095 to 0.79 between tumors of one patient.

Tumor samples were taken before definitive surgery or chemotherapy. This CDR3 is 13 amino acids long. The V gene lost 1 base and the J gene lost 5 bases, with 6 bases spanning the gap. The germline CDR1 and CDR2 sequences are SGHDT and YYEEEE. Libraries were prepared by immunoSEQ multiplex PCR; TCRdb keeps only in-frame clonotypes and omits some of them. The repertoire includes 30,000 or so clones, under 90% of them detected once, and 2.1% sits in the top ten. With regard to this clone: Its specificity is unknown.

This receptor was obtained from a human donor with high-grade serous ovarian cancer. Input material: tumor tissue. The gene calls are TRBV5-6 and TRBJ2-2; a possible D gene is TRBD1 (6 bases). Here the CDR3 reads CASSLTGTGELFF. The CDR3 coding sequence is TGTGCCAGCAGCTTGACAGGGACCGGGGAGCTGTTTTTT.